One and the same sample provided the 14 T cell receptor beta chains below, sequenced in a study of early T cells in non-severe SARS-CoV-2 infection. TCRdb reprocessed the 5' RACE reads via MiXCR and lists one record per CDR3 protein. The data show 25,000 to 35,000 distinct CDR3 sequences, 2.9% seen once. The specimen was whole blood. These receptors were collected from an adult who was a healthcare worker with PCR-confirmed SARS-CoV-2 infection or an uninfected control (not recorded which).

This clonotype was counted ten times or more. Sequence at one end of the junction differs from germline and may be a read error. The gene calls are TRBV12-3 or TRBV12-4 and TRBJ1-1, with D possibly matching TRBD1 (6 bases). The CDR3 is 12 residues long. The chain's CDR3 is CASSPLAITQGF. In DNA, the CDR3 is TGTGCCAGCAGTCCACTCGCGATAACACAGGGCTTT.

By share of the sample, this clonotype is medium-sized. The chain has TRBV7-3 and TRBJ2-2; 12 bases are shared with TRBD2. V was pared by 5 bases and J by 2 bases, with 6 bases of the junction left unmatched. Germline V gene lookup returns CDR1 SGHTA and CDR2 FQGTGA. The CDR3 is made up of 17 amino acids. This chain's CDR3 is CASSLRLAGENTGELFF. The CDR3 DNA is TGTGCCAGCAGCCTCCGACTAGCGGGGGAAAACACCGGGGAGCTGTTTTTT.

This clonotype was seen ten or more times. V and J are TRBV12-3 or TRBV12-4 and TRBJ2-1, with 9 bases matching TRBD2. The length of the CDR3 is 16 residues. The V segment lost 7 bases and the J segment 0 bases; nucleotides outside the gene matches: 7. CDR3 residues: CASTSLAGSSYNEQFF. The DNA for the CDR3 is TGTGCCAGCACTTCCCTAGCGGGGAGCTCCTACAATGAGCAGTTCTTC.

This clonotype was counted many times. The rearrangement links TRBV24-1 to TRBJ2-7; D not certain. The CDR3 covers 11 residues. The germline V gene has CDR1 KGHDR and CDR2 SFDVKD. V lost 11 bases and J 0 bases, leaving 7 bases between the germline ends. The CDR3 DNA reads TGTGCCAGAACAGCCTCCTACGAGCAGTACGTC. This translates into CARTASYEQYV.

This clonotype has ten or more counts. This chain connects TRBV20-1 to TRBJ2-3; D might be TRBD2 (6 bases). This CDR3 is built from 13 residues. CDR1 DFQATT and CDR2 SNEGSKA come from the germline V gene (reference sequence). V lost 2 bases, J lost 10 bases, and 16 bases lay in between. The CDR3 bases are TGCAGTGCTAGATCCCGGCCCGGAGGGGCGCAGTATTTT. Amino acids: CSARSRPGGAQYF.

This clonotype was counted ten times or more. CDR3 sequence reads: CASSSWGQGGDGYTF. DNA for the CDR3: TGTGCCAGCAGCTCCTGGGGGCAGGGAGGTGATGGCTACACCTTC. This chain links TRBV7-9 with TRBJ1-2; TRBD1 is a possible D gene (6 bases). CDR1 is SEHNR, CDR2 FQNEAQ, per germline (reference sequence). The CDR3 is 15 amino acids. V was cut by 4 bases and J by 6 bases, with 18 bases left in between.

This clonotype was counted at least ten times. The chain couples TRBV10-2 to TRBJ2-3; 10 positions agree with TRBD2. CDR1 and CDR2 (germline): WSHSY, SAAADI. CDR3 size: 15 residues. V dropped 3 bases and J dropped 9; count of bases not matched to a gene: 9. CDR3 DNA sequence: TGCGCCAGCAGTGATATAGCGGGGGGCCCCCGGACGCAGTATTTT. Protein sequence: CASSDIAGGPRTQYF.

The CDR3 here is CASIGTGNMDTEAFF. CDR3 nucleotides: TGTGCCAGCATCGGGACAGGCAACATGGACACTGAAGCTTTCTTT. The V gene is TRBV11-2, the J gene TRBJ1-1; TRBD1 agrees at 8 bases. V shed 7 bases and J 3 bases; nucleotides not matched to a gene: 10. The germline V gene has CDR1 SGHAT and CDR2 FQNNGV. The CDR3 covers 15 residues.

In this sample, this clonotype turned up many times. This chain connects TRBV5-4 to TRBJ1-2; D unclear. The CDR3 spans 15 residues. Germline loops: CDR1 SGHNT, CDR2 YYREEE (reference sequence). The germline V and J ends were trimmed by 2 bases and 0 bases, with 11 bases remaining between them. The CDR3 here is CASSLTAATNYGYTF. As DNA, the CDR3 is TGTGCCAGCAGCTTAACGGCAGCAACTAACTATGGCTACACCTTC.

This clonotype came up many times. The V and J genes are TRBV10-3 and TRBJ2-3; D call uncertain. This CDR3 region has 14 residues. Germline V gives CDR1 ENHRY, CDR2 SYGVKD. Trimming took off 0 bases at V and 6 bases at J, with 10 bases between the two ends. For the CDR3, the DNA is TGTGCCATCAGTGAGTCGGTAACCCGGGATACGCAGTATTTT. This sequence encodes CAISESVTRDTQYF.

The sample holds many counts of this clonotype. The V gene is TRBV3-1, the J gene TRBJ2-3, with D uncertain. V was trimmed by 1 base and J by 3 bases, leaving 5 bases between them. The CDR3 sequence is 13 residues long. CDR1 is LGHDT, CDR2 YNNKEL, per germline (reference sequence). The CDR3 coding sequence is TGTGCCAGCAGCCAAGTTCAGACAGATACGCAGTATTTT. This sequence encodes CASSQVQTDTQYF.

There are many counts of this clonotype. The chain recombines TRBV12-3 or TRBV12-4 with TRBJ1-5, with D tentatively TRBD1 (6 bases). Deletions cut 5 bases from V and 5 bases from J, with 19 bases between. This CDR3 region has 16 residues. CDR3 in DNA: TGTGCCAGCAGTGCCGCCCAGGGGAAAGGGGATCAGCCCCAGCATTTT. This codes for CASSAAQGKGDQPQHF.

This clonotype was counted at least ten times. This chain uses TRBV2 with TRBJ2-2; D is ambiguous. This CDR3 is 13 amino acids long. CDR1 is SNHLY, CDR2 FYNNEI, per germline. V lost 7 bases to trimming and J lost 6 bases, with 12 bases between them. CDR3 nucleotides: TGTGCCAGCATAAGTGTACCCCCCGGGGAGCTGTTTTTT. Its protein product is CASISVPPGELFF. Full variable domain (remainder filled in from reference TRBV2 and TRBJ2-2): EPEVTQTPSHQVTQMGQEVILRCVPISNHLYFYWYRQILGQKVEFLVSFYNNEISEKSEIFDDQFSVERPDGSNFTLKIRSTKLEDSAMYFCASISVPPGELFFGEGSRLTVL.

This clonotype occurred many times. The rearrangement links TRBV7-2 to TRBJ2-1; 10 nucleotides agree with TRBD1. The V and J ends lost 1 base and 4 bases, in that order; junction bases with no gene match: 13. Germline assignment: CDR1 SGHTA and CDR2 FQGNSA. This CDR3 has 19 residues. DNA of the CDR3: TGTGCCAGCAGCTTAGTATCAAAACCGGGACAGGGGAGGTACAATGAGCAGTTCTTC. Protein: CASSLVSKPGQGRYNEQFF.